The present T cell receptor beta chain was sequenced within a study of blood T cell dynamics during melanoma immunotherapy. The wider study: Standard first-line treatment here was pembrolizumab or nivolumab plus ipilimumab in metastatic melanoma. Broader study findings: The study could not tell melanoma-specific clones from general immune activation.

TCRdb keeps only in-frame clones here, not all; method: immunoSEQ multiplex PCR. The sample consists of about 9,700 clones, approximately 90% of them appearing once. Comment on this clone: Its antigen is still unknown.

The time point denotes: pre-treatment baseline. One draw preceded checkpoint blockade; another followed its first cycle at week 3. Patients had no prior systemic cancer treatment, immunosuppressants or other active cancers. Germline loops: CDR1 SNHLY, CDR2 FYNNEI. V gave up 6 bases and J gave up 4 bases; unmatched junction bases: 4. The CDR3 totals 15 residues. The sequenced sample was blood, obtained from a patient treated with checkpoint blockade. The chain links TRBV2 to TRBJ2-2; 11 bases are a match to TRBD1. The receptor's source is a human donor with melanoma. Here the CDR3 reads CASSLGQGATGELFF. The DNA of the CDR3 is TGTGCCAGCAGCCTCGGACAGGGGGCCACCGGGGAGCTGTTTTTT.